These T cell receptor beta chains were read from a single sample in a study of cytomegalovirus exposure and HLA in healthy donors. Libraries were prepared by immunoSEQ multiplex PCR; TCRdb keeps only in-frame clonotypes and omits some of them. In the table there are approximately 140,000 clones, around 73% of which are singletons. Specimen: PBMCs. The source of these receptors is a woman between 40 and 50 years old in good health and CMV-seronegative. Both conserved end residues are part of each CDR3. D genes are given only for firm matches. Rows may omit the clone size; those that give it use once, few, many or a size class.

>TRBV4-3|-|TRBD1|TRBJ2-2
TGCGCCAGCAGCCAAGTACCGTACAGGACAGGGGGGAACACTGGGGAGCTGTTTTTT
CASSQVPYRTGGNTGELFF
>TRBV19|-|-|TRBJ1-3
TGTGCCAGTAGTCCCATCTCTGGAAACACCATATATTTT
CASSPISGNTIYF
>TRBV27|-|-|TRBJ2-6
TGTGCCAGCAGTCGGAGGGGATCTGGGGCCAACGTCCTGACTTTC
CASSRRGSGANVLTF
>TRBV9|-|TRBD2|TRBJ2-3
TGTGCCAGCAATCGGGGGGTAAGCACAGATACGCAGTATTTT
CASNRGVSTDTQYF
>TRBV6-1|-|-|TRBJ1-2
TGTGCCAGCAGCTCCGAGCCGGGGCAGGGGTATGGCTACACCTTC
CASSSEPGQGYGYTF
>TRBV9|-|-|TRBJ1-2
TGTGCCAGCAGCGTAGTGGCAGGGGTAAACGGCTACACCTTC
CASSVVAGVNGYTF
>TRBV11-1|-|TRBD1|TRBJ2-7
TGTGCCAGCAGCTTTTTTGGCCCGGGACAGTTCTTTACCTACGAGCAGTACTTC
CASSFFGPGQFFTYEQYF
>TRBV18|-|TRBD1|TRBJ1-6
TGTGCCAGCTCACCGGACAGGGGGTATAATTCACCCCTCCACTTT
CASSPDRGYNSPLHF
>TRBV4-1|few|-|TRBJ1-1
TGCGCCAGCAGCCAAGGGAGGAACTCCTACACTGAAGCTTTCTTT
CASSQGRNSYTEAFF
>TRBV21-1|-|-|TRBJ1-1
TGTGCCATCAGGAGACAGGGGCAGGACACTGAAGCTTTCTTT
CAIRRQGQDTEAFF
>TRBV28|-|TRBD1|TRBJ1-2
TGTGCCAGCAGTTTATTAGAGGGGCCGCAGGGGGCTCTTGGCTACACCTTC
CASSLLEGPQGALGYTF
>TRBV2|-|-|TRBJ1-1
TGTGCCAGCATTAAGAACGGGCGGGGCACTGAAGCTTTCTTT
CASIKNGRGTEAFF
>TRBV5-1|-|-|TRBJ1-1
TGCGCCAGCAGCTTGGATTTACTGCTCCAGAACACTGAAGCTTTCTTT
CASSLDLLLQNTEAFF
>TRBV4-1|once|-|TRBJ2-2
TGCGCCAGCAGCCAAGGGGCAGCCTTCGGCACCGGGGAGCTGTTTTTT
CASSQGAAFGTGELFF
>TRBV9|-|TRBD2|TRBJ2-3
TGTGCCAGCAGCGCGGGAGGCGGGGGTAGCACAGATACGCAGTATTTT
CASSAGGGGSTDTQYF
>TRBV27|-|TRBD2|TRBJ2-3
TGTGCCAGCAGTTTATCCGGGGGGACAGATACGCAGTATTTT
CASSLSGGTDTQYF
>TRBV25-1|few|TRBD2|TRBJ2-1
TGTGCCAGCGGACGCGGGGGGGCCTACAATGAGCAGTTCTTC
CASGRGGAYNEQFF